Each of the 13 T cell receptor beta chains below was sequenced from the same sample in a study of Ad26.COV2.S vaccination and SARS-CoV-2 variants. Treatment meaning: roughly 20 received Ad26.COV2.S at low or high dose, single or two shots; 5 received placebo; per-sample allocation not given. The study sampled participants on day 63 after the first vaccine or placebo injection. Here immunoSEQ multiplex PCR was the method, and the copy in TCRdb shows in-frame clones only, minus some. The sample comprises about 350,000 clones, roughly nine tenths of which are singletons, and approximately 5.9% rests with the top ten. Sequencing was performed on peripheral blood, taken in a trial of Ad26.COV2.S vaccine versus placebo. The receptors were gathered from a person aged 18-60 years who received the Ad26.COV2.S COVID-19 vaccine or a placebo.

The V and J genes are TRBV27 and TRBJ2-1; no definite D call. The CDR3 spans 14 residues. Looked up from germline, CDR1 is MNHEY and CDR2 is SMNVEV (reference sequence). Deletions cut 8 bases from V and 1 base from J, with 12 bases between. The CDR3 DNA is TGTGCCAGCTACGCAGGTATGTCCTACAATGAGCAGTTCTTC. Its translation is CASYAGMSYNEQFF.

In regard to this clone: The sample has other DNA sequences that encode this CDR3 too. This chain uses TRBV28 with TRBJ2-5; D may be TRBD1 (5 bases). This CDR3 is built from 13 residues. V lost 5 bases and J 4 bases, leaving 11 bases between the germline ends. From germline, CDR1 is MDHEN and CDR2 SYDVKM. This CDR3 reads CASSLGRVETQYF. Written as DNA, the CDR3 is TGTGCCAGCAGTCTGGGGCGCGTAGAGACCCAGTACTTC.

The V gene is TRBV12-3 or TRBV12-4, the J gene TRBJ1-2, with TRBD1 as a possible D gene (5 bases). The CDR3 spans 12 residues. Trimming pared 5 bases from V and 5 bases from J, leaving 9 bases between. CDR3 protein: CASSIPGYGYTF. Here the CDR3 DNA reads TGTGCCAGCAGTATACCAGGGTATGGCTACACCTTC.

This chain uses TRBV4-1 with TRBJ1-4, with 8 bases fitting TRBD1. This CDR3 is 14 amino acids long. CDR1 MGHRA and CDR2 YSYEKL come from the germline V gene. The V and J ends lost 6 bases and 7 bases, in that order; junction bases with no gene match: 7. In DNA form, the CDR3 reads TGCGCCAGCAGTAAGACAGGGGTCGGTGAAAAACTGTTTTTT. It specifies CASSKTGVGEKLFF.

The table lists this clone with a count of one. Written as DNA, the CDR3 is TGTGCCAGCAGTTACGGGACGGGAGGGCCTCAAGAGCAGTACTTC. This codes for CASSYGTGGPQEQYF. The rearrangement uses TRBV6-5 and TRBJ2-7; 8 nucleotides line up with TRBD2. V shed 2 bases and J 7 bases; nucleotides not matched to a gene: 10. The CDR3 extends over 15 amino acids. Germline V gives CDR1 MNHEY, CDR2 SVGAGI.

This clone was counted between two and nine times. This chain joins TRBV10-3 and TRBJ1-1; D is perhaps TRBD1 (6 bases). The CDR3 covers 17 residues. V shed 6 bases and J shed 3 bases, with 23 bases lying between them. Germline-derived CDR1 and CDR2 are ENHRY and SYGVKD. The CDR3 DNA reads TGTGCCATCAGCGAGGATCTTACCGGGACACAGGACACTGAAGCTTTCTTT. Residues: CAISEDLTGTQDTEAFF.

The genes are TRBV5-6 and TRBJ2-7; 12 bases match TRBD1. The V gene's germline CDR1 is SGHDT and CDR2 YYEEEE. The V gene end was trimmed by 4 bases and the J gene end by 8 bases; junction bases not matched to a gene: 16. This CDR3 is built from 17 residues. CDR3 sequence reads: CASSQSGTGGRTTKQYF. The CDR3 bases are TGTGCCAGCAGCCAGAGCGGGACAGGGGGCCGAACCACAAAGCAGTACTTC. Filled out from reference TRBV5-6 and TRBJ2-7, the complete variable domain reads DAGVTQSPTHLIKTRGQQVTLRCSPKSGHDTVSWYQQALGQGPQFIFQYYEEEERQRGNFPDRFSGHQFPNYSSELNVNALLLGDSALYLCASSQSGTGGRTTKQYFGPGTRLTVT.

This chain joins TRBV7-3 and TRBJ2-3; 7 bases are shared with TRBD2. Losses at the gene ends were 2 bases for V and 3 bases for J; bases not matched to a gene: 8. This CDR3 is 16 amino acids long. Germline lookup yields CDR1 SGHTA and CDR2 FQGTGA. CDR3 region: CASSLLGGRTTDTQYF. For the CDR3, the DNA is TGTGCCAGCAGCTTATTGGGCGGGAGAACGACAGATACGCAGTATTTT.

The rearrangement joins TRBV11-2 to TRBJ2-5; D not certain. This CDR3 has 12 amino acids. V was cut by 1 base and J by 3 bases, with 3 bases left in between. Germline V CDR1 and CDR2: SGHAT, FQNNGV. CDR3 in amino acids: CASSLVEETQYF. CDR3 bases: TGTGCCAGCAGCTTAGTGGAAGAGACCCAGTACTTC. Variable domain in full (rest from reference TRBV11-2 and TRBJ2-5): EAGVAQSPRYKIIEKRQSVAFWCNPISGHATLYWYQQILGQGPKLLIQFQNNGVVDDSQLPKDRFSAERLKGVDSTLKIQPAKLEDSAVYLCASSLVEETQYFGPGTRLLVL.

V is TRBV6-5 and J is TRBJ2-7; TRBD2 matches 7 bases. Trimming cost V 7 bases and J 0 bases; bases outside gene matches: 9. From germline, CDR1 is MNHEY and CDR2 SVGAGI. The CDR3 is 15 amino acids. CDR3 in DNA: TGTGCCAGCACCAACGGGGGGACGGGCTCCTACGAGCAGTACTTC. This sequence encodes CASTNGGTGSYEQYF.

The V and J genes are TRBV7-2 and TRBJ2-3; D may be TRBD2 (5 bases). The ends were cut back, 2 bases at V and 5 bases at J, with 8 bases in the middle. The CDR3 sequence is 13 residues long. Per the germline V gene, CDR1 is SGHTA and CDR2 is FQGNSA. The CDR3 DNA reads TGTGCCAGCAGCTTAAAACTAGGAGATACGCAGTATTTT. Protein sequence: CASSLKLGDTQYF.

The chain combines TRBV6-6 with TRBJ2-7, with 11 bases that match TRBD2. The junction had 4 bases not matched to a gene; V was cut back by 5 bases and J by 1 base. CDR3 length equals 15 residues. In germline, CDR1 is MNHNY, CDR2 SVGAGI (reference sequence). In nucleotides, the CDR3 is TGTGCCAGCAGTCTCACTAGCGGGGGATCCTACGAGCAGTACTTC. Its translation is CASSLTSGGSYEQYF.

This sequence joins TRBV7-2 and TRBJ2-5, with TRBD2 matching 7 bases. CDR3 length equals 15 residues. Looked up from germline, CDR1 is SGHTA and CDR2 is FQGNSA. J gave up 1 base and V 2 bases, and 4 bases lay outside the gene matches. The CDR3 DNA sequence: TGTGCCAGCAGCTTAATGCGGACTAGCCAAGAGACCCAGTACTTC. Translated: CASSLMRTSQETQYF. Supplemented by reference TRBV7-2 and TRBJ2-5, the full variable domain reads GAGVSQSPSNKVTEKGKDVELRCDPISGHTALYWYRQSLGQGLEFLIYFQGNSAPDKSGLPSDRFSAERTGGSVSTLTIQRTQQEDSAVYLCASSLMRTSQETQYFGPGTRLLVL.